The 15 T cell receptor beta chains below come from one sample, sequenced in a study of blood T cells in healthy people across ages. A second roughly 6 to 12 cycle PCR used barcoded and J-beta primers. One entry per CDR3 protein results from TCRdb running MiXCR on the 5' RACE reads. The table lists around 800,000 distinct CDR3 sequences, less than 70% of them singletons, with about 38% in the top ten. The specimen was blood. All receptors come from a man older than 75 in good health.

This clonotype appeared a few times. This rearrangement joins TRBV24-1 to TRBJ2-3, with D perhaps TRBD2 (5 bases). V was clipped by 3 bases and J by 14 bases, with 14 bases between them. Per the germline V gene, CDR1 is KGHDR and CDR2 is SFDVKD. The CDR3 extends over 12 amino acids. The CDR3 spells CATSDPLEHAYF. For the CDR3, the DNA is TGTGCCACCAGTGATCCACTAGAGCACGCGTATTTT.

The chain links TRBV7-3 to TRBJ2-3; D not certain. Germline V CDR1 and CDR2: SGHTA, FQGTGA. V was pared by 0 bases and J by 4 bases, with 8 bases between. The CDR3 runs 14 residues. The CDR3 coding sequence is TGTGCCAGCAGCTTAACGTCTGGGGCAGATACGCAGTATTTT. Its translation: CASSLTSGADTQYF. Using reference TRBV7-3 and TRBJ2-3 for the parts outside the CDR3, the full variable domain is GAGVSQTPSNKVTEKGKYVELRCDPISGHTALYWYRQSLGQGPEFLIYFQGTGAADDSGLPNDRFFAVRPEGSVSTLKIQRTERGDSAVYLCASSLTSGADTQYFGPGTRLTVL.

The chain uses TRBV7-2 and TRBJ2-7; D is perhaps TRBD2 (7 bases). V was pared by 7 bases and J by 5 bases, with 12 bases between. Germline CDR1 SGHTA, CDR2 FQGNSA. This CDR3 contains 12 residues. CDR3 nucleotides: TGTGCCAGCAACCCGGGGGGCGACGAGCAGTACTTC. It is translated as CASNPGGDEQYF.

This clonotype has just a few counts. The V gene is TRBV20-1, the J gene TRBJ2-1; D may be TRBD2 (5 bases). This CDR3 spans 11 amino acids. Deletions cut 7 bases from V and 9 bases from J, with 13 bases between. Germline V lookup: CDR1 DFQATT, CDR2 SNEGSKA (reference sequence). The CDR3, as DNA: TGCAGTGTTAAGCGGATGGGTGAGCAGTTCTTC. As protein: CSVKRMGEQFF.

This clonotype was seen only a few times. CDR3 residues: CSARDVARTDTQYF. The DNA of the CDR3 is TGCAGTGCTAGAGATGTGGCTCGCACAGATACGCAGTATTTT. This chain joins TRBV20-1 and TRBJ2-3; D call uncertain. Trimming pared 0 bases from V and 1 base from J, leaving 8 bases between. The length of the CDR3 is 14 residues. Germline V gene sequence: CDR1 DFQATT, CDR2 SNEGSKA (reference sequence).

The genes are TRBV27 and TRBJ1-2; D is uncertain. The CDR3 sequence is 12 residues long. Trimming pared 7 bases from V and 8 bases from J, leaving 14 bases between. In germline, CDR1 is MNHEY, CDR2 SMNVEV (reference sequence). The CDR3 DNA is TGTGCCAGCATCATTAGGGCGGGAGGCTACACCTTC. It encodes CASIIRAGGYTF.

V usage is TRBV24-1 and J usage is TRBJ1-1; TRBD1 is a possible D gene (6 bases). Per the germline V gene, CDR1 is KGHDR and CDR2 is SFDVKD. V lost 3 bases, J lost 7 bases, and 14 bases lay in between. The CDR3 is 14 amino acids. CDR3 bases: TGTGCCACCAGTGATCCCAACAGGGTGGGTGAAGCTTTCTTT. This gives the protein CATSDPNRVGEAFF.

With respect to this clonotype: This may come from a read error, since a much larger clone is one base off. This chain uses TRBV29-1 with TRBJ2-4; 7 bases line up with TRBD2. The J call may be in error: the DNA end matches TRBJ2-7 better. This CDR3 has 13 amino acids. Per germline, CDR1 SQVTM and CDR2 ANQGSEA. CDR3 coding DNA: TGCAGCGTTGATTCTAGCGGAGGCTGCGAGCAGTACTTC. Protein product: CSVDSSGGCEQYF.

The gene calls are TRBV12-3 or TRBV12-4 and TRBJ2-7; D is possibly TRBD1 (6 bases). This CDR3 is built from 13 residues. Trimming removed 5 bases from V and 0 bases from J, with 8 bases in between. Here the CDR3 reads CASSADSSYEQYF. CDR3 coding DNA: TGTGCCAGCAGTGCGGACAGCTCCTACGAGCAGTACTTC.

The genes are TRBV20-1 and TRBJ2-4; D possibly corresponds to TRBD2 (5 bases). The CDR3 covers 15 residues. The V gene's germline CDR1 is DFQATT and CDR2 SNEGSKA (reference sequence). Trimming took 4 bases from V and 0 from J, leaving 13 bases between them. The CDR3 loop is CSAKPDGLAKNIQYF. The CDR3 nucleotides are TGCAGTGCTAAGCCCGATGGACTAGCCAAAAACATTCAGTACTTC.

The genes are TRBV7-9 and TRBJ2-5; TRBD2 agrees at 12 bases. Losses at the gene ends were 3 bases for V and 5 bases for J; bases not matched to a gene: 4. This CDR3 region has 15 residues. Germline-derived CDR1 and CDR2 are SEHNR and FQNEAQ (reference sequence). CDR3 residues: CASSLTSGRSETQYF. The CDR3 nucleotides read TGTGCCAGCAGCTTGACTAGCGGGAGATCTGAGACCCAGTACTTC. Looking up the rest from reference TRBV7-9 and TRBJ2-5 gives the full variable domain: DTGVSQNPRHKITKRGQNVTFRCDPISEHNRLYWYRQTLGQGPEFLTYFQNEAQLEKSRLLSDRFSAERPKGSFSTLEIQRTEQGDSAMYLCASSLTSGRSETQYFGPGTRLLVL.

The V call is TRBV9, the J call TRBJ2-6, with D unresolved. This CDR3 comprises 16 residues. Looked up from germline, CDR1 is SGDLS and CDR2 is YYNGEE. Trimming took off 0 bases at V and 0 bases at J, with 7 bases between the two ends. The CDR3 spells CASSVGPFSGANVLTF. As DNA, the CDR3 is TGTGCCAGCAGCGTAGGCCCGTTCTCTGGGGCCAACGTCCTGACTTTC.

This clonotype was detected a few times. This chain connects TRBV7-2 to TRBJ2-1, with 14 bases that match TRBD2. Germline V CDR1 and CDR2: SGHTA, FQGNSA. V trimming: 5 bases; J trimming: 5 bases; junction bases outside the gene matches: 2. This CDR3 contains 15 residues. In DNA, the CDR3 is TGTGCCAGCAGCATGACTAGCGGGAGGGACAATGAGCAGTTCTTC. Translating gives CASSMTSGRDNEQFF.

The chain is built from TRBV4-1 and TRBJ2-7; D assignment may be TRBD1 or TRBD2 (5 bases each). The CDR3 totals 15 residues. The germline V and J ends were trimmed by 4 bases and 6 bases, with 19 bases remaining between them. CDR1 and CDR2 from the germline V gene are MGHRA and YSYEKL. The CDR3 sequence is CASSPQPRGRIEQYF. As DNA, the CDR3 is TGCGCCAGCAGCCCTCAACCTAGGGGACGCATCGAGCAGTACTTC.

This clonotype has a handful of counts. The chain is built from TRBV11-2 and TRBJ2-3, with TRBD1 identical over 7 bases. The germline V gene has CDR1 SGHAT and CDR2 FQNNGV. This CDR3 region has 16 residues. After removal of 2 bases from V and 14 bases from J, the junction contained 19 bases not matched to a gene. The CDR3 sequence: CASSLFRASRDRYAYF. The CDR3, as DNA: TGTGCCAGCAGCTTATTTCGGGCAAGTCGGGACAGATACGCGTATTTT. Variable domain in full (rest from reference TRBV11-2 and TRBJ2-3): EAGVAQSPRYKIIEKRQSVAFWCNPISGHATLYWYQQILGQGPKLLIQFQNNGVVDDSQLPKDRFSAERLKGVDSTLKIQPAKLEDSAVYLCASSLFRASRDRYAYFGPGTRLTVL.